The T cell receptor beta chain described here comes from a study of shared clonotypes between healthy human individuals. Study as a whole: Each donor's CD4 naive and CD4 memory cells filled three plates apiece, CD8 naive two, and CD8 memory one. Study observations and caveats: Among the subsets, naive ones generally showed larger estimated richness than memory ones. It was anticipated that sequencing depth would influence how many clonotypes donors shared.

Notes on this clone: Antigen specificity is unknown.

Terminally differentiated effector memory CD45RA+ cells were left out of the naive CD8 fraction, which was CD45RO-negative and positively selected for CCR7. Each of the donors was a healthy adult who was HIV-negative and had not had a recent acute infection or vaccination. Sequencing was performed with immunoSEQ multiplex PCR; in TCRdb, only in-frame clones are kept and a portion is missing. Here the sample spans under 2,000,000 clones, approximately 94% being singletons. This CDR3 has 13 amino acids. Trimming pared 2 bases from V and 3 bases from J, leaving 8 bases between. Germline loops: CDR1 SEHNR, CDR2 FQNEAQ (reference sequence).

The source material was naive CD8+ T cells sorted from blood. The sequence was collected from a man aged 18 to 30 in good health. This rearrangement joins TRBV7-9 to TRBJ2-7, with D possibly TRBD1 on 5 matching bases. CDR3 sequence reads: CASSLPGLYEQYF. In DNA form, the CDR3 reads TGTGCCAGCAGCTTACCAGGGCTCTACGAGCAGTACTTC.